One sample yielded the 30 T cell receptor beta chains listed below, sequenced in a study of CD8 T cells in ankylosing spondylitis. TCRdb processed the 5' RACE reads anew with MiXCR; each CDR3 protein has one entry. Here the sample spans approximately 42,000 distinct CDR3 sequences, just under 4% being singletons. The sample was blood, either unsorted or a sorted T cell fraction (not recorded which). All receptors come from a female donor with ankylosing spondylitis or in good health (not recorded which).

This clonotype was counted ten times or more. The chain has TRBV9 and TRBJ2-1; 12 bases map to TRBD1. With V trimmed by 4 bases and J by 0 bases, 11 bases remained unmatched. The CDR3 totals 19 residues. The germline gives CDR1 SGDLS, CDR2 YYNGEE. CDR3 loop: CASSRGTGGPISSYNEQFF. The CDR3 coding sequence is TGTGCCAGCAGCCGCGGGACAGGGGGCCCTATAAGCTCCTACAATGAGCAGTTCTTC.

This clonotype is medium-sized within its sample. This chain uses TRBV9 with TRBJ1-4; D gene unclear. Trimming took off 5 bases at V and 3 bases at J, with 14 bases between the two ends. The CDR3 length is 15 residues. Germline CDR1 and CDR2: SGDLS and YYNGEE. CDR3: CASSPDGASNEKLFF. The CDR3 DNA follows: TGTGCCAGCAGTCCTGACGGAGCTTCTAATGAAAAACTGTTTTTT.

This clonotype is labeled as medium-sized (0.01 to 0.1%). This chain joins TRBV9 and TRBJ1-2; the match to TRBD1 covers 10 bases. This CDR3 comprises 15 residues. Trimming removed 3 bases from V and 8 bases from J; junction bases left unmatched: 10. CDR1 is SGDLS and CDR2 is YYNGEE in the germline V gene. CDR3 sequence: CASSEADRGPSGYTF. Written as DNA, the CDR3 is TGTGCCAGCAGCGAGGCCGACAGGGGGCCTAGCGGCTACACCTTC.

This clonotype is medium-sized (0.01 to 0.1%) by share. The chain employs TRBV9 and TRBJ1-4; D remains unclear. Looked up from germline, CDR1 is SGDLS and CDR2 is YYNGEE. The CDR3 contains 16 residues. Trimming took off 4 bases at V and 3 bases at J, with 16 bases between the two ends. The CDR3 is CASSPHLPRANEKLFF. In nucleotides, the CDR3 is TGTGCCAGCAGCCCCCACTTGCCGCGGGCTAATGAAAAACTGTTTTTT.

This clonotype was seen at least ten times. The chain carries TRBV9 and TRBJ1-1; D ambiguous. This CDR3 has 14 residues. V lost 3 bases to trimming and J lost 7 bases, with 16 bases between them. Germline loops: CDR1 SGDLS, CDR2 YYNGEE. CDR3 amino acids: CASSGRGDLGEAFF. As DNA, the CDR3 is TGTGCCAGCAGCGGACGAGGCGATCTGGGTGAAGCTTTCTTT.

This clonotype appeared many times. The chain couples TRBV9 to TRBJ1-2; tentatively, D is TRBD1 (5 bases). The germline V gene encodes CDR1 SGDLS and CDR2 YYNGEE. The CDR3 sequence is 14 residues long. Deletions cut 3 bases from V and 4 bases from J, with 13 bases between. The CDR3 loop reads CASSAGMGGYGYTF. CDR3 coding DNA: TGTGCCAGCAGCGCCGGGATGGGGGGCTATGGCTACACCTTC.

In this sample, this clonotype is medium-sized. The genes are TRBV9 and TRBJ1-1; no reliable D call. The CDR3 length is 13 residues. Trimming removed 3 bases from V and 8 bases from J, with 14 bases in between. The V gene's germline CDR1 is SGDLS and CDR2 YYNGEE. The CDR3 nucleotides are TGTGCCAGCAGCGATCGCCGTTCGGGGGAAGCTTTCTTT. Translating it yields CASSDRRSGEAFF.

This clonotype appeared many times. This chain connects TRBV9 to TRBJ2-5; D unresolved. Trimming took off 4 bases at V and 2 bases at J, with 18 bases between the two ends. This CDR3 comprises 16 residues. In germline, CDR1 is SGDLS, CDR2 YYNGEE. The CDR3 sequence: CASSPRGLPLQETQYF. The CDR3 region has the DNA TGTGCCAGCAGCCCTCGCGGTTTGCCACTTCAAGAGACCCAGTACTTC.

In its sample, this clonotype was seen many times. J is TRBJ1-5 and V is TRBV9; D is ambiguous. The CDR3 consists of 13 residues. Trimming pared 0 bases from V and 5 bases from J, leaving 6 bases between. The germline gives CDR1 SGDLS, CDR2 YYNGEE. CDR3 coding DNA: TGTGCCAGCAGCGTAGATTGGGATCAGCCCCAGCATTTT. Translation gives CASSVDWDQPQHF.

This clonotype was seen many times. This chain joins TRBV9 and TRBJ2-2; D is unresolved. Germline V gene sequence: CDR1 SGDLS, CDR2 YYNGEE. The CDR3 loop spans 16 amino acids. Between the trimmed V and J ends, which lost 3 bases and 0 bases, there was a span of 12 bases. The CDR3 loop is CASSGWSNANTGELFF. In DNA form, the CDR3 reads TGTGCCAGCAGCGGATGGAGCAACGCGAACACCGGGGAGCTGTTTTTT.

The sample holds many counts of this clonotype. The V and J genes are TRBV9 and TRBJ2-3; no reliable D call. The CDR3 runs 14 residues. V gave up 3 bases and J gave up 4 bases, with 12 bases separating them. CDR1 is SGDLS, CDR2 YYNGEE, per germline. In nucleotides, the CDR3 is TGTGCCAGCAGCGGGTCGCCACGGGCAGATACGCAGTATTTT. Translation: CASSGSPRADTQYF. Supplemented by reference TRBV9 and TRBJ2-3, the full variable domain reads DSGVTQTPKHLITATGQRVTLRCSPRSGDLSVYWYQQSLDQGLQFLIQYYNGEERAKGNILERFSAQQFPDLHSELNLSSLELGDSALYFCASSGSPRADTQYFGPGTRLTVL.

Relative to its sample, this clonotype is medium-sized. The chain combines TRBV9 with TRBJ1-4, with 8 bases identical to TRBD1. Germline V lookup: CDR1 SGDLS, CDR2 YYNGEE. Trimming cost V 4 bases and J 7 bases; bases outside gene matches: 9. CDR3 length equals 15 residues. The DNA of the CDR3 is TGTGCCAGCAGCAAAGGGACAGGTCGGTCTGAAAAACTGTTTTTT. Translating it yields CASSKGTGRSEKLFF.

There are many counts of this clonotype. This chain links TRBV9 with TRBJ1-2; no clear D gene. This CDR3 has 15 residues. Germline V gene lookup returns CDR1 SGDLS and CDR2 YYNGEE. V dropped 4 bases and J dropped 7 bases, with 20 bases sitting between them. The DNA of the CDR3 is TGTGCCAGCAGCCCCTATCCTCCGGACGTTCGTGGCTACACCTTC. Translated: CASSPYPPDVRGYTF.

In its sample, this clonotype was seen many times. The genes are TRBV9 and TRBJ1-5; weak D call: TRBD1 (6 bases). V shed 3 bases and J shed 7 bases, with 17 bases lying between them. CDR3 length: 15 residues. Per germline, CDR1 SGDLS and CDR2 YYNGEE. This CDR3 reads CASSAADSLRQPQHF. The CDR3 DNA sequence: TGTGCCAGCAGCGCGGCGGACAGTCTTCGGCAGCCCCAGCATTTT.

There are many counts of this clonotype. This chain connects TRBV9 to TRBJ2-7, with a tentative D call TRBD1 (5 bases). Germline V gene data show CDR1 as SGDLS and CDR2 as YYNGEE. V dropped 3 bases and J dropped 2 bases, with 18 bases sitting between them. The CDR3 is 16 amino acids. The CDR3 is CASSDNSGRSPYEQYF. For the CDR3, the DNA is TGTGCCAGCAGCGACAACTCAGGGCGATCCCCCTACGAGCAGTACTTC.

Note on this clonotype: Mismatch with germline at one junction end may stem from a read error. This chain links TRBV23-1 with TRBJ2-1; D tentatively fits TRBD1 or TRBD2 (5 bases each). TRBV23-1 is flagged as an ORF with uncertain function. The CDR3 length is 16 residues. In DNA form, the CDR3 reads TGTGCCAGCAGGCAGCCGAGGGACCCAGACCCCAATGAGCAGTTCTTC. It translates to CASRQPRDPDPNEQFF.

This clonotype was detected only once. V and J are TRBV9 and TRBJ1-1, with D perhaps TRBD1 (6 bases). Germline assignment: CDR1 SGDLS and CDR2 YYNGEE. Trimming took 3 bases from V and 1 from J, leaving 10 bases between them. The CDR3 covers 14 residues. The CDR3 sequence: CASSALQGNTEAFF. CDR3 nucleotide sequence: TGTGCCAGCAGCGCCTTACAGGGGAACACTGAAGCTTTCTTT.

This clonotype showed up many times. This chain connects TRBV9 to TRBJ2-7, with D tentatively TRBD1 (6 bases). Between the trimmed V and J ends, which lost 0 bases and 3 bases, there was a span of 13 bases. CDR1 SGDLS and CDR2 YYNGEE come from the germline V gene. This CDR3 has 15 residues. The CDR3 region is CASSVGSGALYEQYF. The CDR3 nucleotides are TGTGCCAGCAGCGTAGGGTCAGGGGCCCTCTACGAGCAGTACTTC.

This clonotype has at least ten counts. The gene calls are TRBV9 and TRBJ2-2, with 10 bases fitting TRBD1. V was clipped by 4 bases and J by 9 bases; unmatched bases: 12. Germline CDR1 SGDLS, CDR2 YYNGEE. The CDR3 has 16 amino acids. DNA for the CDR3: TGTGCCAGCAGCACTCGGACAGGGGGTCCGGGAAGGGAGCTGTTTTTT. Translation gives CASSTRTGGPGRELFF.

This clonotype has a count of ten or more. This chain links TRBV9 with TRBJ2-3; 9 bases are a match to TRBD1. V lost 2 bases, J lost 6 bases, and 4 bases stayed unmatched. The CDR3 loop spans 14 amino acids. CDR1 is SGDLS, CDR2 YYNGEE, per germline. CDR3 amino acids: CASSVPGTGDTQYF. CDR3 DNA: TGTGCCAGCAGCGTCCCCGGGACAGGGGATACGCAGTATTTT.

By proportion, this clonotype is medium-sized (0.01 to 0.1%). The chain links TRBV9 to TRBJ1-3; D is unresolved. The CDR3 spans 13 residues. Trimming removed 0 bases at V and 4 bases at J, with 5 bases between. Germline loops: CDR1 SGDLS, CDR2 YYNGEE. CDR3 coding DNA: TGTGCCAGCAGCGTAGTCGGAGGAAACACCATATATTTT. As protein: CASSVVGGNTIYF.

This clonotype was seen many times. The gene calls are TRBV9 and TRBJ1-2; 11 bases are a match to TRBD1. Germline V lookup: CDR1 SGDLS, CDR2 YYNGEE. The CDR3 spans 16 residues. V shed 4 bases and J 0 bases; nucleotides not matched to a gene: 5. CDR3 protein: CASSPQGQGANYGYTF. The CDR3 bases are TGTGCCAGCAGCCCCCAGGGACAGGGGGCTAACTATGGCTACACCTTC.

This clonotype was counted at least ten times. The chain employs TRBV9 and TRBJ1-1; TRBD1 might be the D (5 bases). Germline CDR1 and CDR2: SGDLS and YYNGEE. CDR3 length: 15 amino acids. The germline V and J ends were trimmed by 0 bases and 7 bases, with 16 bases remaining between them. The CDR3 here is CASSVAAQPQGEAFF. CDR3 nucleotide sequence: TGTGCCAGCAGCGTAGCAGCACAACCGCAGGGTGAAGCTTTCTTT.

This clonotype was picked up many times. The rearrangement links TRBV9 to TRBJ1-1; weak D call: TRBD1 (6 bases). V was pared by 0 bases and J by 4 bases, with 10 bases between. The CDR3 has 14 amino acids. Germline V gene data show CDR1 as SGDLS and CDR2 as YYNGEE. The DNA of the CDR3 is TGTGCCAGCAGCGTAGCGGGGGCGCCCACTGAAGCTTTCTTT. It encodes CASSVAGAPTEAFF. The variable domain in full, completed from reference TRBV9 and TRBJ1-1, reads DSGVTQTPKHLITATGQRVTLRCSPRSGDLSVYWYQQSLDQGLQFLIQYYNGEERAKGNILERFSAQQFPDLHSELNLSSLELGDSALYFCASSVAGAPTEAFFGQGTRLTVV.

This clonotype showed up many times. This rearrangement joins TRBV9 to TRBJ2-1; 8 bases align to TRBD2. Trimming took 4 bases from V and 7 from J; bases not matched to a gene: 10. From germline, CDR1 is SGDLS and CDR2 YYNGEE. CDR3 length: 15 residues. CDR3 amino acids: CASSLFGGDENEQFF. The CDR3 DNA is TGTGCCAGCAGCCTATTCGGGGGGGATGAAAATGAGCAGTTCTTC.

This clonotype was counted many times. The chain links TRBV9 to TRBJ2-7; the D gene is possibly TRBD1 (5 bases). The CDR3 length is 15 residues. The V end was cut by 2 bases, the J end by 0 bases, with 12 bases between. Germline V lookup: CDR1 SGDLS, CDR2 YYNGEE. The CDR3 nucleotides are TGTGCCAGCAGCGTTACAGGCGAAGCCTCCTACGAGCAGTACTTC. Translating gives CASSVTGEASYEQYF.

In its sample, this clonotype was seen many times. This chain joins TRBV9 and TRBJ2-3, with 9 bases fitting TRBD1. V lost 0 bases to trimming and J lost 2 bases; unmatched junction nucleotides: 4. This CDR3 comprises 16 residues. Per the germline V gene, CDR1 is SGDLS and CDR2 is YYNGEE. The CDR3 region has the DNA TGTGCCAGCAGCGTAGCTGGGACAGGGTCCACAGATACGCAGTATTTT. This gives the protein CASSVAGTGSTDTQYF.

This clonotype was recorded many times. The chain is built from TRBV9 and TRBJ1-5, with D possibly being TRBD1 (6 bases). The CDR3 has 14 residues. Trimming removed 3 bases from V and 5 bases from J, with 12 bases in between. CDR1 is SGDLS and CDR2 is YYNGEE in the germline V gene. The CDR3 DNA follows: TGTGCCAGCAGCGCGGGGGGCCTGGATCAGCCCCAGCATTTT. Its translation: CASSAGGLDQPQHF.

This clonotype occurred many times. The rearrangement uses TRBV9 and TRBJ2-2; D is possibly TRBD1 (6 bases). This CDR3 comprises 15 residues. Germline V gene sequence: CDR1 SGDLS, CDR2 YYNGEE. The V end lost 2 bases, the J end lost 5 bases, and 13 bases lay between the germline ends. The CDR3 DNA follows: TGTGCCAGCAGCGTGTACAGGGATTTAACCGGGGAGCTGTTTTTT. This translates into CASSVYRDLTGELFF.

This clonotype showed up just a few times. The CDR3 reads CASSVAWGQGVRGTDTQYF. CDR3 nucleotides: TGTGCCAGCAGCGTAGCTTGGGGACAGGGTGTTCGGGGCACAGATACGCAGTATTTT. This chain uses TRBV9 with TRBJ2-3; 9 bases agree with TRBD1. From germline, CDR1 is SGDLS and CDR2 YYNGEE. Trimming removed 0 bases from V and 1 base from J; junction bases left unmatched: 12. This CDR3 is built from 19 residues. Based on the CDR3 plus reference TRBV9 and TRBJ2-3, the full variable domain is DSGVTQTPKHLITATGQRVTLRCSPRSGDLSVYWYQQSLDQGLQFLIQYYNGEERAKGNILERFSAQQFPDLHSELNLSSLELGDSALYFCASSVAWGQGVRGTDTQYFGPGTRLTVL.